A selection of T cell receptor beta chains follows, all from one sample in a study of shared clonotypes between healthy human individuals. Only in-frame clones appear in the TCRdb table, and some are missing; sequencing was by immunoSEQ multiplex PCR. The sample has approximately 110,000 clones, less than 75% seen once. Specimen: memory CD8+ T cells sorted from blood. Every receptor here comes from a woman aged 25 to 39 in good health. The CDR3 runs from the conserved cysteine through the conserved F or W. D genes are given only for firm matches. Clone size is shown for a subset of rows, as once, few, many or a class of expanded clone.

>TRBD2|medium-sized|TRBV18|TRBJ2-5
CASSPGRTESGLAQETQYF
TGTGCCAGCTCCCCTGGAAGGACAGAGTCGGGACTAGCACAAGAGACCCAGTACTTC
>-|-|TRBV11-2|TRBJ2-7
CASSSHRGSEQYF
TGTGCCAGCAGCTCCCACCGGGGCTCCGAGCAGTACTTC
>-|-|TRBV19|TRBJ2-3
CASRPGNGDTQYF
TGTGCCAGTAGGCCAGGGAATGGGGATACGCAGTATTTT
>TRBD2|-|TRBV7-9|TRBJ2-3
CASSDQAGDTDTQYF
TGTGCCAGCAGCGATCAAGCGGGGGACACAGATACGCAGTATTTT
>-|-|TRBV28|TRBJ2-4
CASSFRTANIQYF
TGTGCCAGCAGTTTCAGAACCGCAAACATTCAGTACTTC
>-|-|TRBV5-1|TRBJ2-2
CASSLAQGNNGELFF
TGCGCCAGCAGCTTGGCGCAGGGGAACAACGGGGAGCTGTTTTTT
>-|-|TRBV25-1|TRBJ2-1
CASRGDNSYNEQFF
TGTGCCAGCAGGGGGGACAACTCCTACAATGAGCAGTTCTTC
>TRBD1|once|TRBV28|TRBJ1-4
CASSLDREWIEKLFF
TGTGCCAGCAGTTTGGACAGGGAATGGATTGAAAAACTGTTTTTT
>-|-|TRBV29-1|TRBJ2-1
CSVEGGRKLLRSYNEQFF
TGCAGCGTTGAAGGGGGCCGGAAGTTACTACGCTCCTACAATGAGCAGTTCTTC
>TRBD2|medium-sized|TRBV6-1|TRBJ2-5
CASSEWTSAQETQYF
TGTGCCAGCAGTGAATGGACTAGCGCTCAAGAGACCCAGTACTTC
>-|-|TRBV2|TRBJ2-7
CARTLGQTYEQYF
TGTGCCAGGACCCTGGGGCAAACCTACGAGCAGTACTTC
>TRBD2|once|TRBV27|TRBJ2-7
CASSKGLAGESYEQYF
TGTGCCAGCAGTAAGGGACTAGCGGGAGAGTCCTACGAGCAGTACTTC
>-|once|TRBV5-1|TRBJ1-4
CASSLTGTATNEKLFF
TGCGCCAGCAGCTTGACAGGGACTGCAACTAATGAAAAACTGTTTTTT
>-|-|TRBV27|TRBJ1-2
CASRPWGGGYTF
TGTGCCAGCAGGCCATGGGGGGGCGGCTACACCTTC
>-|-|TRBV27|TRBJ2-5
CASSPRRRAGETQYF
TGTGCCAGCAGTCCTAGACGGCGCGCGGGGGAGACCCAGTACTTC
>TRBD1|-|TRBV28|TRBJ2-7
CASHRQGYEQYF
TGTGCCAGCCACCGACAGGGCTACGAGCAGTACTTC
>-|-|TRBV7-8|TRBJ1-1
CASSLVGVQGTEAFF
TGTGCCAGCAGCTTAGTCGGCGTCCAAGGGACTGAAGCTTTCTTT